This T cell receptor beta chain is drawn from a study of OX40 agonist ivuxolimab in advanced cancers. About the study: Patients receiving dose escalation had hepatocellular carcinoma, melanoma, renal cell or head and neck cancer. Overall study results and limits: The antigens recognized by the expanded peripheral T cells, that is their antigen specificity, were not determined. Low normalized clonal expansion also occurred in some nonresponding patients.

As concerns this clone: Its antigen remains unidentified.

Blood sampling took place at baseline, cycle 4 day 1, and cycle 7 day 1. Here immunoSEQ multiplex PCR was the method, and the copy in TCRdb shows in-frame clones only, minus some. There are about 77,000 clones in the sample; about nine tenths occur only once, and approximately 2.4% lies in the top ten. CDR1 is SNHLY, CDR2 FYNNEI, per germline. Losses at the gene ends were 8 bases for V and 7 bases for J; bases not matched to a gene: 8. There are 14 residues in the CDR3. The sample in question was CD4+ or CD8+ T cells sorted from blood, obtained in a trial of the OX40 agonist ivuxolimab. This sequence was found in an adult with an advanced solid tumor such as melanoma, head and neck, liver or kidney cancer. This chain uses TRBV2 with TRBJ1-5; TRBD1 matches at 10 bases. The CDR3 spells CASADRGPGQPQHF. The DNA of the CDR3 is TGTGCCAGCGCTGACAGGGGGCCGGGCCAGCCCCAGCATTTT.